The entry below describes one T cell receptor (beta chain). What this receptor recognizes is not known. One base away there is no much larger clone; base qualities are not given. The data originate from a study of T cell responses to AZD1222 COVID-19 vaccine (dated by TCRdb to the early 2020s). The study in broad terms: AZD1222 recipients given second doses at about 4 weeks or at about 12 weeks were pooled, since spike-specific TCR depth and breadth were not found to differ between the two schedules. TCR sequencing covered 230 to 250 trial participants: about 210 given two doses of AZD1222 and about 26 given two doses of MenACWY control vaccine. Trial participants were enrolled by age into 18-55, 56-69 and 70-plus year subgroups, with roughly 150, 30 and 60 TCR-sequenced participants respectively. The paper as a whole reports these results and caveats: CD4 TCRs associated with the vaccine covered the entire spike protein, and the dominant responses were in regions 160-218 and 743-854. Because no samples from the day 14 peak response were available, repertoires could be characterized only after the peak T cell response. Reportedly, almost half of the unique spike-specific TCRs recognized epitopes lying outside the regions that are mutated in the B.1.351 and B.1.1.7 variants. Only 5 to 7 AZD1222 recipients were SARS-CoV-2 seropositive at baseline, limiting conclusions about previously exposed vaccinees. A significant rise in spike-specific TCR breadth and depth was observed after two AZD1222 doses relative to day 0 and relative to MenACWY recipients. Participants were mostly white British, with more females than males. The authors suggested clonal diversity may have been underestimated. In the small 56-69-year group, the increase in depth fell short of significance, most likely because of low power.

The CDR3 regions of human TCRbeta chains were analyzed by immunosequencing. Turning to the authors' computational methods: TCRs in the repertoires were matched against a reference library of SARS-CoV-2-specific TCRs that had been generated with the MIRA antigen-specificity platform. Breadth was defined as the fraction of unique TCRs that were SARS-CoV-2-associated. Depth was defined as the fraction of total T cells that were SARS-CoV-2-associated. Using the MIRA data, each spike-specific TCR was mapped to the spike region that the TCR reacts to and placed in a CD4 or CD8 class. Log10-transformed breadth and depth values were compared by one-way ANOVA with Sidak's multiple comparisons tests. TCRdb provides this immuneACCESS table in a form limited to in-frame rearrangements. Some clones are lacking; in checked studies, under half of them reflect an unresolved V gene, and why the rest are absent is not known. That table supplies the V and J calls and clone size; D and trimming were determined from the DNA. This sample gives fewer than 200,000 clones in total; about 92% of them show up just once. The ten largest make up about 10% of the sample.

The meaning of the sample's time point label: baseline before first vaccination. Samples from vaccinated people were obtained from the UK trials COV001 and COV002, which included a single-blind randomized controlled phase 2/3 trial of AZD1222 (ChAdOx1 nCoV-19) in healthy adults. Trial participant PBMC samples were collected at day 0 and day 28 after the second dose for TCRbeta chain sequencing. The cysteine opens and the phenylalanine closes a CDR3 of 12 amino acids. Just CDR3 DNA is preserved here, 36 bases in frame from base 1. At the junction V is shortened by 5 bases and J by 2 bases, with 10 bases in between. Based on the germline V gene, the CDR1 and CDR2 sequences are SQVTM and ANQGSEA.

Here the chain combines TRBV29-1 and TRBJ2-7; TRBD2 is a possible D gene, resting on 6 matching bases. The sample consisted of peripheral blood, taken on day 0 of AZD1222 vaccination. The receptor was derived from an adult in good health. The sequence in DNA is TGCAGCGTTCAGCTAGCGCCCTACGAGCAGTACTTC. It is translated as CSVQLAPYEQYF.